This T cell receptor (beta chain) comes out of a study of cytomegalovirus exposure and HLA in healthy donors. As concerns this clone: Its antigen remains unknown.

CDR1 SQVTM and CDR2 ANQGSEA come from the germline V gene. The trim removed 3 bases at V and 5 bases at J, leaving 4 bases unmatched. The CDR3 loop spans 13 amino acids. PCR primers comprised 60 Vbeta and 13 Jbeta primers. The method was immunoSEQ multiplex PCR; TCRdb's version includes in-frame clones alone and lacks a portion of them. The table lists roughly 120,000 clones, roughly 71% of them singletons. Study-level points and caveats: Later work associated roughly 15,000 TCR beta sequences with HLA alleles at 0.05 false discovery rate. With later analysis, a missense DCLRE1C variant became linked to TCR beta V- and J-gene trimming.

Those who donated were healthy bone marrow donors. This clonotype was sampled from a man between 18 and 29 years old in good health and CMV-seropositive. The rearrangement joins TRBV29-1 to TRBJ2-5, with 9 bases aligning to TRBD2. Sequencing was done on a sample of PBMCs. The DNA for the CDR3 is TGCAGCGTTGAGGCGGGAGGGCTGGAGACCCAGTACTTC. This encodes CSVEAGGLETQYF.